One and the same sample provided the 19 T cell receptor beta chains below, sequenced in a study of blood T cell repertoires in COVID-19. Here immunoSEQ multiplex PCR was the method, and the copy in TCRdb shows in-frame clones only, minus some. The sample yields fewer than 180,000 clones, roughly 87% seen once. Sequencing input: peripheral blood. These receptors came from a woman in her fifties or sixties with active or convalescent COVID-19.

The chain links TRBV7-2 to TRBJ2-3; 7 bases map to TRBD2. Germline assignment: CDR1 SGHTA and CDR2 FQGNSA. The CDR3 is made up of 13 amino acids. The trim removed 5 bases at V and 5 bases at J, leaving 4 bases unmatched. CDR3 loop: CASSLQRGDTQYF. DNA of the CDR3: TGTGCCAGCAGCCTACAGCGGGGAGATACGCAGTATTTT.

In regard to this clone: Distinct nucleotide sequences in the sample also encode this CDR3. V usage is TRBV20-1 and J usage is TRBJ2-7, with 9 bases that match TRBD1. Germline assignment: CDR1 DFQATT and CDR2 SNEGSKA (reference sequence). The CDR3 is made up of 15 amino acids. After removal of 3 bases from V and 5 bases from J, the junction contained 11 bases not matched to a gene. In DNA, the CDR3 is TGCAGTGCTAGTTTGATGCGGGACAGGGTCCACGAGCAGTACTTC. Translation: CSASLMRDRVHEQYF.

This clone was detected only a few times. Other DNA sequences in this sample translate to the same CDR3. This chain links TRBV18 with TRBJ1-1; possibly TRBD1 for D (6 bases). The CDR3 runs to 14 residues. The V end lost 1 base, the J end lost 0 bases, and 6 bases lay between the germline ends. Germline V CDR1 and CDR2: KGHSH, LQKENI. Here the CDR3 reads CASSPQGVNTEAFF. The CDR3 DNA follows: TGTGCCAGCTCACCACAGGGGGTGAACACTGAAGCTTTCTTT.

This chain uses TRBV3-1 (or the pseudogene TRBV3-2) with TRBJ1-2; D possibly corresponds to TRBD1 (6 bases). The CDR3 is 13 residues long. Germline lookup yields CDR1 LGHDT and CDR2 YNNKEL (reference sequence). The V gene lost 5 bases and the J gene lost 8 bases, with 15 bases spanning the gap. The CDR3 coding sequence is TGTGCCAGCAGCAGAGAAGGGGGAGGGGGCTACACCTTC. This encodes CASSREGGGGYTF.

V is TRBV5-1 and J is TRBJ2-2, with D tentatively TRBD1 (6 bases). This CDR3 region has 15 residues. V was shortened by 1 base and J by 0 bases, with 7 bases between the two germline ends. Germline loops: CDR1 SGHRS, CDR2 YFSETQ. CDR3 bases: TGCGCCAGCAGCTTGACAGGGTCGAACACCGGGGAGCTGTTTTTT. Residues: CASSLTGSNTGELFF.

This chain connects TRBV15 to TRBJ2-7, with 8 bases that match TRBD1. The V gene's germline CDR1 is LNHNV and CDR2 YYDKDF (reference sequence). This CDR3 region has 15 residues. V shed 0 bases, J shed 5 bases, and the junction held 6 bases outside the gene matches. The CDR3 here is CATSRDMAGGNEQYF. CDR3 bases: TGTGCCACCAGCAGAGATATGGCAGGGGGCAACGAGCAGTACTTC.

The V call is TRBV18, the J call TRBJ2-1, with unresolved D. Trimming shortened V by 1 base and J by 5 bases, and 6 bases separated the two germline ends. CDR3 length equals 13 residues. Germline V gene lookup returns CDR1 KGHSH and CDR2 LQKENI. CDR3 sequence reads: CASSPQNNNEQFF. CDR3 sequence (DNA): TGTGCCAGCTCACCACAGAACAACAATGAGCAGTTCTTC.

The CDR3 is CASSLLRGLYEQYF. The CDR3 nucleotides read TGCGCCAGCAGCCTACTCAGGGGTTTATACGAGCAGTACTTC. The chain couples TRBV4-3 to TRBJ2-7, with D tentatively TRBD1 (6 bases). The length of the CDR3 is 14 residues. Germline assignment: CDR1 LGHNA and CDR2 YSLEER. V dropped 4 bases and J dropped 4 bases, with 14 bases sitting between them.

This chain links TRBV7-2 with TRBJ1-2, with D possibly being TRBD1 (5 bases). V shed 1 base and J shed 4 bases, with 22 bases lying between them. Germline values: CDR1 SGHTA, CDR2 FQGNSA. This CDR3 comprises 18 residues. The CDR3 DNA is TGTGCCAGCAGCTTAGGTCCAGGGACTCACCCATTTACCTATGGCTACACCTTC. It is translated as CASSLGPGTHPFTYGYTF. The full variable domain, completed using reference TRBV7-2 and TRBJ1-2, is GAGVSQSPSNKVTEKGKDVELRCDPISGHTALYWYRQSLGQGLEFLIYFQGNSAPDKSGLPSDRFSAERTGGSVSTLTIQRTQQEDSAVYLCASSLGPGTHPFTYGYTFGSGTRLTVV.

This chain uses TRBV10-3 with TRBJ1-3; 7 nucleotides match TRBD1. Germline loops: CDR1 ENHRY, CDR2 SYGVKD. V was pared by 10 bases and J by 3 bases, with 12 bases of the junction left unmatched. The CDR3 consists of 15 residues. The CDR3 DNA reads TGTGCCACAATTGCACAGGGGCTAAATGGAAACACCATATATTTT. Protein: CATIAQGLNGNTIYF.

The chain combines TRBV12-3 or TRBV12-4 with TRBJ1-5; a possible D gene is TRBD1 (6 bases). The CDR3 loop spans 13 amino acids. V was shortened by 1 base and J by 5 bases, with 6 bases between the two germline ends. Written as DNA, the CDR3 is TGTGCCAGCAGTTTAGGGGGGCATCAGCCCCAGCATTTT. It encodes CASSLGGHQPQHF.

The chain carries TRBV27 and TRBJ1-6; TRBD1 matches at 9 bases. The junction had 6 bases not matched to a gene; V was cut back by 2 bases and J by 10 bases. This CDR3 region has 15 residues. Germline V gene data show CDR1 as MNHEY and CDR2 as SMNVEV (reference sequence). The CDR3 protein is CASSLGQGRESPLHF. In DNA form, the CDR3 reads TGTGCCAGCAGTTTAGGACAGGGGAGGGAGTCACCCCTCCACTTT.

J is TRBJ2-3 and V is TRBV9; 7 nucleotides agree with TRBD2. Germline trimming cut 4 bases from V and 4 bases from J; bases unmatched to any gene: 12. Germline CDR1 and CDR2: SGDLS and YYNGEE. This CDR3 has 16 amino acids. The CDR3, as DNA: TGTGCCAGCAGCCCAGGAGCGGGGTGGATTTCAGATACGCAGTATTTT. This encodes CASSPGAGWISDTQYF.

The chain joins TRBV10-1 to TRBJ2-1; D possibly corresponds to TRBD1 (6 bases). The CDR3 spans 13 residues. With 4 bases removed from V and 13 bases from J, the gap between germline ends came to 17 bases. Germline V gene sequence: CDR1 WNHNN, CDR2 SYGVQD (reference sequence). CDR3 loop: CASSGFLQGSQFF. The CDR3 DNA reads as TGCGCCAGCAGTGGTTTCTTACAGGGTTCTCAGTTCTTC.

The rearrangement uses TRBV7-2 and TRBJ2-7, with a tentative D call TRBD1 (5 bases). Trimming stripped 4 bases from V and 4 bases from J, with 17 bases between. The CDR3 has 15 residues. The germline CDR1 and CDR2 sequences are SGHTA and FQGNSA. For the CDR3, the DNA is TGTGCCAGCAGCTCACGGACACCTAATATGTACGAGCAGTACTTC. Translating it yields CASSSRTPNMYEQYF.

The genes are TRBV12-3 or TRBV12-4 and TRBJ1-1, with 8 bases that match TRBD1. CDR3 length: 13 residues. Trimming at V came to 8 bases and at J to 5 bases, leaving 7 bases not matched to a gene. The DNA for the CDR3 is TGTGCCAGCCTCACTTGGACAGGGACTGAAGCTTTCTTT. Protein product: CASLTWTGTEAFF.

This rearrangement joins TRBV11-1 to TRBJ2-7, with 13 bases matching TRBD2. The CDR3 length is 15 residues. The germline CDR1 and CDR2 sequences are SGHAT and FQDESV (reference sequence). V lost 5 bases and J lost 4; bases outside the gene matches: 5. The CDR3 sequence is CASSELAGGPYEQYF. For the CDR3, the DNA is TGTGCCAGCAGCGAACTAGCGGGGGGGCCTTACGAGCAGTACTTC.

The V call is TRBV6-6, the J call TRBJ1-2; TRBD1 agrees at 7 bases. Germline V gives CDR1 MNHNY, CDR2 SVGAGI (reference sequence). The CDR3 is made up of 14 amino acids. J was trimmed by 6 bases and V by 2 bases; bases with no gene match: 6. CDR3 in DNA: TGTGCCAGCAGTTACCCCGGGACAGTGGATGGCTACACCTTC. Translating gives CASSYPGTVDGYTF.

V gene TRBV12-3 or TRBV12-4 combines with J gene TRBJ1-5; D is uncertain. The CDR3 consists of 13 residues. Trimming took off 2 bases at V and 2 bases at J, with 4 bases between the two ends. CDR3 protein: CASSLRGNQPQHF. The DNA of the CDR3 is TGTGCCAGCAGTTTACGTGGCAATCAGCCCCAGCATTTT.